These 15 T cell receptor beta chains share one sample of origin, sequenced in a study of blood T cell repertoires in COVID-19. Sequencing used immunoSEQ multiplex PCR; TCRdb keeps in-frame clones, though not all of them. The sample lists 100,000 or so clones; approximately 91% were seen once. Material: peripheral blood. These receptors came from a man between 18 and 35 years old with acute or convalescent COVID-19.

The chain combines TRBV6-2 or TRBV6-3 with TRBJ2-7; D is perhaps TRBD1 (6 bases). The CDR3 totals 14 residues. V was pared by 5 bases and J by 6 bases, with 17 bases between. Germline CDR1 is MNHEY and CDR2 is SVGEGT. CDR3 protein: CASSLIHREAEQYF. The CDR3 DNA reads as TGTGCCAGCAGTCTTATACACAGGGAAGCCGAGCAGTACTTC.

This chain joins TRBV6-5 and TRBJ1-2; possibly TRBD1 for D (6 bases). Trimming shortened V by 4 bases and J by 5 bases, and 14 bases separated the two germline ends. Germline values: CDR1 MNHEY, CDR2 SVGAGI. The CDR3 has 14 residues. The CDR3 here is CASSSVQGWYGYTF. For the CDR3, the DNA is TGTGCCAGCAGTTCCGTACAGGGATGGTATGGCTACACCTTC.

This sequence joins TRBV5-6 and TRBJ2-5, with a weak D call TRBD2 (6 bases). The CDR3 is 12 residues long. Per the germline V gene, CDR1 is SGHDT and CDR2 is YYEEEE. Trimming took 4 bases from V and 5 from J, leaving 9 bases between them. This chain's CDR3 is CASSPGRETQYF. The DNA for the CDR3 is TGTGCCAGCAGCCCAGGGAGGGAGACCCAGTACTTC.

The rearrangement links TRBV5-5 to TRBJ1-4; TRBD1 matches 7 bases. V trimming: 0 bases; J trimming: 8 bases; junction bases outside the gene matches: 7. This CDR3 is 15 amino acids long. The germline gives CDR1 SGHKS, CDR2 YYEKEE (reference sequence). The CDR3 loop reads CASSLADREVEKLFF. CDR3 sequence (DNA): TGTGCCAGCAGCTTGGCTGACAGGGAGGTCGAAAAACTGTTTTTT.

CDR3 loop: CASSPQGSGPLHF. For the CDR3, the DNA is TGTGCCAGCAGCCCACAGGGCTCGGGACCCCTCCACTTT. This chain uses TRBV7-9 with TRBJ1-6; D possibly corresponds to TRBD1 (6 bases). Germline assignment: CDR1 SEHNR and CDR2 FQNEAQ (reference sequence). Trimming left V 5 bases short and J 12 bases short, with 14 bases between. The CDR3 has 13 amino acids.

This chain connects TRBV12-3 or TRBV12-4 to TRBJ2-1, with D possibly matching TRBD2 (5 bases). Trimming took 7 bases from V and 9 from J, leaving 13 bases between them. The CDR3 length is 12 residues. CDR3 DNA sequence: TGTGCCAGCACCGGGATCCCGGGTGAGCAGTTCTTC. Its translation is CASTGIPGEQFF.

The rearrangement joins TRBV3-1 (or the pseudogene TRBV3-2) to TRBJ1-3; perhaps TRBD1 as D (5 bases). The length of the CDR3 is 17 residues. The V gene's germline CDR1 is LGHDT and CDR2 YNNKEL (reference sequence). Trimming removed 4 bases at V and 0 bases at J, with 16 bases between. The CDR3 sequence: CASSLRGGANSGNTIYF. The CDR3, as DNA: TGTGCCAGCAGCCTCCGGGGAGGGGCGAACTCTGGAAACACCATATATTTT.

V usage is TRBV19 and J usage is TRBJ1-5, with D tentatively TRBD1 (6 bases). Trimming removed 3 bases from V and 0 bases from J, with 12 bases in between. Per the germline V gene, CDR1 is LNHDA and CDR2 is SQIVND (reference sequence). This CDR3 region has 16 residues. The CDR3 loop reads CASSIGQKHSNQPQHF. The CDR3 DNA is TGTGCCAGTAGTATCGGACAGAAGCATAGCAATCAGCCCCAGCATTTT. Filled out from reference TRBV19 and TRBJ1-5, the complete variable domain reads DGGITQSPKYLFRKEGQNVTLSCEQNLNHDAMYWYRQDPGQGLRLIYYSQIVNDFQKGDIAEGYSVSREKKESFPLTVTSAQKNPTAFYLCASSIGQKHSNQPQHFGDGTRLSIL.

This chain links TRBV18 with TRBJ2-5, with D possibly being TRBD1 (6 bases). Germline CDR1 and CDR2: KGHSH and LQKENI. V was pared by 8 bases and J by 5 bases, with 21 bases between. There are 15 residues in the CDR3. CDR3 sequence (DNA): TGTGCCAGCGGCAGGGAACAGGGCATATGGGAGACCCAGTACTTC. Translation: CASGREQGIWETQYF.

The chain recombines TRBV29-1 with TRBJ2-6, with 8 bases aligning to TRBD1. The CDR3 runs 15 residues. J was trimmed by 0 bases and V by 6 bases; bases with no gene match: 4. CDR1 and CDR2 (germline): SQVTM, ANQGSEA. The chain's CDR3 is CSVEGQASGANVLTF. The CDR3 region has the DNA TGCAGCGTGGAGGGACAGGCCTCTGGGGCCAACGTCCTGACTTTC.

The chain employs TRBV27 and TRBJ2-1; 14 bases align to TRBD2. The CDR3 has 18 amino acids. Trimming at V came to 5 bases and at J to 3 bases, leaving 9 bases not matched to a gene. The germline V gene has CDR1 MNHEY and CDR2 SMNVEV (reference sequence). CDR3 loop: CASSDSGLAGGGYNEQFF. CDR3 bases: TGTGCCAGCAGTGACTCTGGACTAGCGGGGGGAGGCTACAATGAGCAGTTCTTC.

The rearrangement uses TRBV5-6 and TRBJ2-7; D possibly corresponds to TRBD2 (6 bases). Trimming pared 4 bases from V and 0 bases from J, leaving 17 bases between. This CDR3 is 16 amino acids long. CDR1 and CDR2 from the germline V gene are SGHDT and YYEEEE. The CDR3 nucleotides read TGTGCCAGCAGCCTCCACCTGACGGACTACTCCTACGAGCAGTACTTC. Encoded protein: CASSLHLTDYSYEQYF.

The chain joins TRBV21-1 to TRBJ2-1; the listed D gene, TRBD2, was not tested against the DNA. TRBV21-1 is assigned pseudogene status. This CDR3 has 17 amino acids. The CDR3 is CASSKVEARGSYNEQFF. The CDR3 DNA sequence: TGTGCCAGCAGCAAAGTGGAGGCCCGTGGGTCCTACAATGAGCAGTTCTTC.

The chain recombines TRBV5-1 with TRBJ1-1; 8 nucleotides line up with TRBD1. CDR1 SGHRS and CDR2 YFSETQ come from the germline V gene. Germline trimming cut 4 bases from V and 3 bases from J; bases unmatched to any gene: 8. The CDR3 spans 15 residues. As DNA, the CDR3 is TGCGCCAGCAGCACAGGACAGGGATTCTACACTGAAGCTTTCTTT. Protein product: CASSTGQGFYTEAFF. Drawing the rest from reference TRBV5-1 and TRBJ1-1, the complete variable domain is KAGVTQTPRYLIKTRGQQVTLSCSPISGHRSVSWYQQTPGQGLQFLFEYFSETQRNKGNFPGRFSGRQFSNSRSEMNVSTLELGDSALYLCASSTGQGFYTEAFFGQGTRLTVV.

V usage is TRBV5-4 and J usage is TRBJ1-2, with D unclear. The V and J ends lost 4 bases and 2 bases respectively, with 18 bases between them. This CDR3 is 16 amino acids long. Germline CDR1 and CDR2: SGHNT and YYREEE (reference sequence). The CDR3 sequence: CASSPGLTIVNYGYTF. In DNA form, the CDR3 reads TGTGCCAGCAGCCCGGGATTAACGATTGTAAACTATGGCTACACCTTC.